This TCR beta chain is from a study of blood T cell repertoires in COVID-19 (dated by TCRdb to between 2020 and 2021). For the study in its entirety: The collaborator samples originated in the United States, Italy and Spain and spanned the acute and convalescent phases of COVID-19. The material from the prospective study consisted of cDNA or gDNA derived from T cells, B-cell-depleted T cells, or PBMCs. The dataset comprised deeply sampled blood TCRbeta repertoires from subjects exposed to, actively infected with, or recovered from COVID-19. A freely available public database, intended as a resource for researchers studying the immune response to SARS-CoV-2, is where the repertoires were released. Samples were obtained from the ongoing ImmuneRACE study (first 160 participants) and from 1,254 subjects provided by 6 global collaborators. Nearly every sample came with metadata listing a de-identified subject ID, COVID-19 status, age in years and sex. Where available, HLA class I and class II types were obtained from metadata supplied by the sample provider rather than from assay-based typing.

CDR1 is given as SGHRS and CDR2 as YFSETQ, both from the germline V gene. Trimming takes 3 bases off V and 5 bases off J; junction bases not matched to a gene: 11. The cysteine opens and the phenylalanine closes a CDR3 of 16 amino acids. This entry keeps only the CDR3 DNA: 48 bases, framed from base 1. TCRbeta CDR3 regions were amplified from genomic DNA using the immunoSEQ Assay, a bias-controlled multiplex PCR. In the authors' own workflow: The number of nucleated cells in each sample was estimated by amplification of reference gene primers within the assay. To quantify the absolute abundance of each unique TCRbeta CDR3 rearrangement, sequence reads were collapsed and filtered. For each sample, productive Simpson clonality was calculated by taking the square root of Simpson's diversity index across productive rearrangements. This is the immuneACCESS table as TCRdb keeps it, with only in-frame sequences that have V and J called. A part of the clones is gone; compared with another copy, unresolved V genes explain less than half, and the rest is unexplained. V and J calls and clone size are those listed in that table; D and trimming were worked out from the DNA. The sample table records approximately 220,000 clones; approximately 82% of these occur just once. The top ten clones comprise about 8.9% of the sample.

Whole blood was collected in K2EDTA tubes by collaborating institutions according to the institutions' own protocols. For TCRbeta analysis, collaborators shipped samples as frozen whole blood, isolated PBMCs, or DNA extracted from either of those sample types. Turning to this clone: The specificity of this receptor is unknown. The input lacks base qualities; no much larger clone sits a single base away.

Overall results and qualifications from the work: The amount of clinical and demographic metadata varied by source and participant and was provided uncurated.

The chain employs TRBV5-1 and TRBJ2-5; 9 nucleotides in the junction match TRBD2. The material sequenced was peripheral blood. The sequence was obtained from a woman between 45 and 65 years old with acute or convalescent COVID-19. The CDR3 protein: CASSSGNSGSAETQYF. The sequenced DNA: TGCGCCAGCAGCTCGGGAAATAGCGGGAGTGCGGAGACCCAGTACTTC. The CDR3 plus the reference TRBV5-1 and TRBJ2-5 genes for the other parts give the full variable domain: KAGVTQTPRYLIKTRGQQVTLSCSPISGHRSVSWYQQTPGQGLQFLFEYFSETQRNKGNFPGRFSGRQFSNSRSEMNVSTLELGDSALYLCASSSGNSGSAETQYFGPGTRLLVL.